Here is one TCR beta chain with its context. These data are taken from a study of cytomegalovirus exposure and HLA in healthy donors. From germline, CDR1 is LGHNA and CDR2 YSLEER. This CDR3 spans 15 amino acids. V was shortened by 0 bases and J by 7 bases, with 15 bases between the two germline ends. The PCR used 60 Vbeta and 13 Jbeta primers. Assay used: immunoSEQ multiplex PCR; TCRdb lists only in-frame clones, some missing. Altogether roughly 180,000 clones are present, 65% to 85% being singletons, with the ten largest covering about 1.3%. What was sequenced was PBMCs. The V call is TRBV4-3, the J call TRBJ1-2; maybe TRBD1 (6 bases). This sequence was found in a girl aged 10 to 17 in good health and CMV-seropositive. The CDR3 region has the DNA TGCGCCAGCAGCCAAGACGGGGGGCTCTTAGGTGGCTACACCTTC. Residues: CASSQDGGLLGGYTF.